These 30 T cell receptor beta chains originate from one sample sequenced in a study of molecular identifiers for immune sequencing clone quantification (dated by TCRdb to 2017 to 2018). Library method: PCR. TCRdb names Illumina MiSeq as the instrument used. TCRdb applied fastp at Q25 and MiXCR to the public reads, then kept only in-frame beta chains. Identical CDR3 proteins give one entry, which carries the most common genes and DNA. The table for this sample lists about 36,000 distinct CDR3 sequences; less than 20% of them were counted only once. The ten largest clones represent about 7.4% of the sample. The sequenced material came from naive CD8+ T cells from blood, with Jurkat cell RNA spiked in. The sample's cell subset or site label, in plain terms: FACS-sorted CD8+CD4-CCR7+CD45RA+ naive T cells. The source of these receptors is a human donor in good health. Some libraries in this study had Jurkat cell RNA spiked in.

At least ten counts were recorded for this clonotype. The rearrangement uses TRBV12-3 or TRBV12-4 and TRBJ2-1, with D possibly matching TRBD1 (5 bases). The CDR3 has 17 residues. Trimming removed 2 bases at V and 0 bases at J, with 14 bases between. The CDR3: CASSLQGALSSYNEQFF. The CDR3 nucleotides read TGTGCCAGCAGTTTACAAGGGGCCCTGAGCTCCTACAATGAGCAGTTCTTC.

In its sample, this clonotype was seen many times. The rearrangement links TRBV2 to TRBJ1-2; D is undetermined. Germline CDR1 reads SNHLY; CDR2 reads FYNNEI. This CDR3 has 14 amino acids. V lost 6 bases and J 3 bases, leaving 14 bases between the germline ends. The CDR3 loop is CASRPGPNDYGYTF. The CDR3 region has the DNA TGTGCCAGCAGACCCGGGCCTAATGACTATGGCTACACCTTC.

This clonotype was detected only a few times. V gene TRBV27 combines with J gene TRBJ2-7; TRBD1 aligns across 7 bases. Trimming took 3 bases from V and 3 from J; bases not matched to a gene: 5. Germline CDR1 reads MNHEY; CDR2 reads SMNVEV (reference sequence). The CDR3 runs 14 residues. The CDR3 DNA sequence: TGTGCCAGCAGTTTTGGAGCAGGGGGCTACGAGCAGTACTTC. It translates to CASSFGAGGYEQYF.

This clonotype was counted many times. The chain carries TRBV2 and TRBJ2-7, with D hard to call. The CDR3 sequence is 13 residues long. Germline V lookup: CDR1 SNHLY, CDR2 FYNNEI. V lost 3 bases to trimming and J lost 2 bases, with 8 bases between them. The CDR3 DNA sequence: TGTGCCAGCAGTGATGCGAGTGCCTACGAGCAGTACTTC. This gives the protein CASSDASAYEQYF. The whole variable domain, remainder taken from reference TRBV2 and TRBJ2-7, is EPEVTQTPSHQVTQMGQEVILRCVPISNHLYFYWYRQILGQKVEFLVSFYNNEISEKSEIFDDQFSVERPDGSNFTLKIRSTKLEDSAMYFCASSDASAYEQYFGPGTRLTVT.

This clonotype was seen repeatedly, ten times or more. CDR3 nucleotides: TGTGCCAGCAGTTTTAATCCCTCGACAGGGAGGGCCAACTACGAGCAGTACTTC. The encoded protein is CASSFNPSTGRANYEQYF. The V call is TRBV28, the J call TRBJ2-7; possibly TRBD1 or TRBD2 for D (7 bases each). The V gene's germline CDR1 is MDHEN and CDR2 SYDVKM. The CDR3 length is 18 residues. The ends were cut back, 3 bases at V and 3 bases at J, with 24 bases in the middle.

The table lists this clonotype with many counts. The chain uses TRBV20-1 and TRBJ2-4, with D perhaps matching TRBD1 (6 bases). Germline V gene sequence: CDR1 DFQATT, CDR2 SNEGSKA (reference sequence). V was clipped by 3 bases and J by 1 base, with 19 bases between them. The CDR3 runs to 17 residues. The CDR3 nucleotides are TGCAGTGCTAGTGATAGTGTACCAGGGGTGGCCAAAAACATTCAGTACTTC. Residues: CSASDSVPGVAKNIQYF.

J is TRBJ2-1 and V is TRBV3-1; maybe TRBD1 (6 bases). V shed 4 bases and J shed 4 bases, with 14 bases lying between them. Looked up from germline, CDR1 is LGHDT and CDR2 is YNNKEL (reference sequence). The CDR3 extends over 15 amino acids. In DNA form, the CDR3 reads TGTGCCAGCAGCCCCGGGACATGGCCATACAATGAGCAGTTCTTC. Translated, it gives CASSPGTWPYNEQFF.

The V call is TRBV18, the J call TRBJ2-7, with 7 bases aligning to TRBD1. The trim removed 2 bases at V and 2 bases at J, leaving 12 bases unmatched. Germline V gene data show CDR1 as KGHSH and CDR2 as LQKENI. The CDR3 extends over 17 amino acids. CDR3 sequence (DNA): TGTGCCAGCTCACCATGGGCAGGGGGTTATACCCCCTACGAGCAGTACTTC. This gives the protein CASSPWAGGYTPYEQYF.

There are many counts of this clonotype. The J gene is TRBJ2-5, the V gene TRBV19; 10 nucleotides match TRBD2. V trimming: 2 bases; J trimming: 4 bases; junction bases outside the gene matches: 4. The CDR3 is 15 residues long. Germline CDR1 and CDR2: LNHDA and SQIVND (reference sequence). The CDR3 nucleotides read TGTGCCAGTAGTATAATAGCGGGAGGAGCAGAGACCCAGTACTTC. Encoded protein: CASSIIAGGAETQYF.

This chain joins TRBV7-2 and TRBJ2-7; no reliable D call. CDR1 SGHTA and CDR2 FQGNSA come from the germline V gene. The CDR3 sequence is 14 residues long. Trimming shortened V by 2 bases and J by 3 bases, and 11 bases separated the two germline ends. CDR3 DNA: TGTGCCAGCAGCTTAAGGACCGTTAGCTACGAGCAGTACTTC. Translation: CASSLRTVSYEQYF.

Ten or more counts support this clonotype. The genes are TRBV28 and TRBJ2-1, with D perhaps matching TRBD2 (7 bases). The germline V gene encodes CDR1 MDHEN and CDR2 SYDVKM. V lost 6 bases and J 4 bases, leaving 13 bases between the germline ends. This CDR3 region has 14 residues. The CDR3 DNA follows: TGTGCCAGCAGGGGGGCGGGGGAGTACAATGAGCAGTTCTTC. This gives the protein CASRGAGEYNEQFF.

The table lists this clonotype with many counts. This chain connects TRBV7-8 to TRBJ2-3, with D possibly TRBD1 on 6 matching bases. Trimming shortened V by 5 bases and J by 5 bases, and 14 bases separated the two germline ends. Germline CDR1 reads SGHVS; CDR2 reads FQNEAQ. The CDR3 is 14 amino acids. CDR3 nucleotide sequence: TGTGCCAGCAGCGCAGACAGGTTCGGAGATACGCAGTATTTT. Encoded protein: CASSADRFGDTQYF.

This clonotype was detected ten times or more. The chain employs TRBV4-3 and TRBJ2-7; D is uncertain. The germline CDR1 and CDR2 sequences are LGHNA and YSLEER. V lost 0 bases to trimming and J lost 3 bases, with 9 bases between them. The CDR3 runs 14 residues. The CDR3 nucleotides are TGCGCCAGCAGCCAAGAGGCAGTAGGCTACGAGCAGTACTTC. Amino acid sequence: CASSQEAVGYEQYF.

The chain links TRBV6-1 to TRBJ1-1; D might be TRBD1 (5 bases). V gave up 4 bases and J gave up 4 bases, with 13 bases separating them. The CDR3 contains 14 residues. Germline loops: CDR1 MNHNS, CDR2 SASEGT. The CDR3 DNA reads TGTGCCAGCAGTGCGATCATTGGGGGCACTGAAGCTTTCTTT. Translation: CASSAIIGGTEAFF.

This clonotype was seen many times. The chain has TRBV28 and TRBJ2-7; D might be TRBD2 (6 bases). This CDR3 is 13 amino acids long. Germline V gene lookup returns CDR1 MDHEN and CDR2 SYDVKM. V shed 3 bases and J shed 4 bases, with 10 bases lying between them. CDR3 sequence: CASSFTGAYEQYF. The CDR3 DNA follows: TGTGCCAGCAGTTTTACGGGAGCGTACGAGCAGTACTTC. Full variable domain (outside the CDR3, taken from reference TRBV28 and TRBJ2-7): DVKVTQSSRYLVKRTGEKVFLECVQDMDHENMFWYRQDPGLGLRLIYFSYDVKMKEKGDIPEGYSVSREKKERFSLILESASTNQTSMYLCASSFTGAYEQYFGPGTRLTVT.

About this clonotype: With a much larger clone just one base away, this may be a read error. This rearrangement joins TRBV7-9 to TRBJ2-3; 7 bases are a match to TRBD2. CDR3 length: 13 amino acids. Germline V gives CDR1 SEHNR, CDR2 FQNEAQ (reference sequence). The CDR3 region is CASSSAGSIAADF. DNA for the CDR3: TGTGCCAGCAGCTCAGCGGGGAGCATCGCCGCTGATTTT.

By sample fraction, this clonotype is medium-sized. This chain joins TRBV12-3 or TRBV12-4 and TRBJ1-5; 7 positions match TRBD1. CDR3 length equals 15 residues. V shed 1 base and J 6 bases; nucleotides not matched to a gene: 6. This CDR3 is CASSLDRGRVQPQHF. CDR3 in DNA: TGTGCCAGCAGTTTAGATAGGGGGCGCGTTCAGCCCCAGCATTTT.

Concerning this clonotype: This clone may be a read error of a much larger clone one base away. This chain connects TRBV5-1 to TRBJ2-7; TRBD1 agrees at 9 bases. V was clipped by 5 bases and J by 9 bases; unmatched bases: 12. Germline CDR1 is SGHRS and CDR2 is YFSETQ. The CDR3 sequence is 14 residues long. CDR3 coding DNA: TGCGCCAGCAGACCGGGACAGGGCGAGGACGGGCAGTACTTC. This sequence encodes CASRPGQGEDGQYF.

This chain connects TRBV12-3 or TRBV12-4 to TRBJ2-7, with a weak D call TRBD2 (5 bases). V dropped 3 bases and J dropped 3 bases, with 12 bases sitting between them. CDR3 size: 14 residues. The CDR3 region has the DNA TGTGCCAGCAGTTTCGGGGTTAACCTCTACGAGCAGTACTTC. Translated: CASSFGVNLYEQYF.

This clonotype was seen ten or more times. The V and J genes are TRBV12-3 or TRBV12-4 and TRBJ2-1; no definite D call. This CDR3 is built from 12 residues. V lost 1 base and J lost 9, with 7 bases in between. CDR3: CASSLGWVEQFF. CDR3 bases: TGTGCCAGCAGTTTAGGCTGGGTTGAGCAGTTCTTC.

This clonotype has at least ten counts. The chain carries TRBV6-2 or TRBV6-3 and TRBJ1-2; D unclear. CDR1 is MNHEY, CDR2 SVGEGT, per germline. This CDR3 is built from 14 residues. V lost 1 base to trimming and J lost 2 bases, with 8 bases between them. CDR3 sequence: CASSYFTENYGYTF. The DNA of the CDR3 is TGTGCCAGCAGTTACTTTACAGAAAACTATGGCTACACCTTC.

The chain combines TRBV4-1 with TRBJ2-1, with 9 bases identical to TRBD2. With V trimmed by 7 bases and J by 7 bases, 5 bases remained unmatched. CDR1 MGHRA and CDR2 YSYEKL come from the germline V gene. There are 13 residues in the CDR3. CDR3 sequence: CASTAGGANEQFF. DNA for the CDR3: TGCGCCAGCACCGCGGGGGGGGCGAATGAGCAGTTCTTC.

This clonotype was detected many times. The rearrangement joins TRBV28 to TRBJ2-1, with a tentative D call TRBD2 (6 bases). V was cut by 3 bases and J by 0 bases, with 15 bases left in between. The germline V gene encodes CDR1 MDHEN and CDR2 SYDVKM. The CDR3 has 17 amino acids. The CDR3 spells CASSFGRDWSSYNEQFF. The CDR3 DNA reads as TGTGCCAGCAGTTTTGGTCGGGACTGGAGCTCCTACAATGAGCAGTTCTTC.

This clonotype has ten or more counts. J is TRBJ2-1 and V is TRBV6-2 or TRBV6-3, with D uncertain. V was shortened by 5 bases and J by 0 bases, with 17 bases between the two germline ends. This CDR3 region has 17 residues. The germline gives CDR1 MNHEY, CDR2 SVGEGT. The CDR3 DNA reads TGTGCCAGCAGTAGCCCGGTCGGGCCCAGCTCCTACAATGAGCAGTTCTTC. Translated: CASSSPVGPSSYNEQFF.

The table lists this clonotype with many counts. The J gene is TRBJ2-1, the V gene TRBV5-5; D unclear. V was trimmed by 6 bases and J by 3 bases, leaving 19 bases between them. This CDR3 has 16 amino acids. Germline CDR1 and CDR2: SGHKS and YYEKEE (reference sequence). As DNA, the CDR3 is TGTGCCAGCATCCTGACCCCTAGAATAGACTACAATGAGCAGTTCTTC. This encodes CASILTPRIDYNEQFF.

This clonotype has ten or more counts. The V gene is TRBV4-3, the J gene TRBJ2-5, with TRBD1 matching 10 bases. CDR1 is LGHNA, CDR2 YSLEER, per germline. The CDR3 covers 16 residues. V lost 1 base, J lost 6 bases, and 8 bases stayed unmatched. The CDR3 DNA follows: TGCGCCAGCAGCCAAGTGACAGGGGGCGCTTTTCAGACCCAGTACTTC. Translated: CASSQVTGGAFQTQYF.

This clonotype was observed many times. The chain recombines TRBV12-3 or TRBV12-4 with TRBJ2-1; 8 nucleotides agree with TRBD2. CDR3 length: 14 amino acids. Trimming took 11 bases from V and 0 from J; bases not matched to a gene: 6. The CDR3 sequence is CAAASGSSYNEQFF. The CDR3 DNA reads TGTGCCGCCGCGAGCGGGAGCTCCTACAATGAGCAGTTCTTC.

This clonotype showed up many times. The rearrangement joins TRBV5-6 to TRBJ2-7, with D tentatively TRBD1 (6 bases). The CDR3 consists of 13 residues. The V gene lost 6 bases and the J gene lost 2 bases, with 12 bases spanning the gap. Germline assignment: CDR1 SGHDT and CDR2 YYEEEE. As DNA, the CDR3 is TGTGCCAGCACAGTAGGACAGACCTACGAGCAGTACTTC. Residues: CASTVGQTYEQYF.

This clonotype was seen at least ten times. The genes are TRBV29-1 and TRBJ2-2; 11 bases align to TRBD2. CDR3 length: 14 residues. The germline V gene has CDR1 SQVTM and CDR2 ANQGSEA. The junction had 6 bases not matched to a gene; V was cut back by 5 bases and J by 7 bases. The DNA of the CDR3 is TGCAGCGTTAAAGTGCTAGCGGGAGGCGGGGAGCTGTTTTTT. This sequence encodes CSVKVLAGGGELFF.

This clonotype was detected ten times or more. This chain uses TRBV25-1 with TRBJ2-7; possible D gene TRBD1, 5 bases. Trimming took 5 bases from V and 4 from J, leaving 9 bases between them. In germline, CDR1 is MGHDK, CDR2 SYGVNS. CDR3 length equals 12 residues. The CDR3 bases are TGTGCCAGCAGTATGCAGGGTTACGAGCAGTACTTC. Its translation: CASSMQGYEQYF.